The present TCR beta chain was sequenced within a study of blood T cell repertoires in COVID-19. At the level of the study: Specimens from acute and convalescent COVID-19 originated in the United States, Italy and Spain. PBMCs, B-cell-depleted T cells, or T cells provided the cDNA or gDNA that made up the material.

Here immunoSEQ multiplex PCR was the method, and the copy in TCRdb shows in-frame clones only, minus some. The sample carries 85,000 to 130,000 clones, approximately 84% recorded once. The CDR3 runs to 15 residues. From germline, CDR1 is SQVTM and CDR2 ANQGSEA. Trimming stripped 3 bases from V and 1 base from J, with 15 bases between. The sample comprised peripheral blood. The TCR was taken from a man aged 60-69 years with acute or convalescent COVID-19. V is TRBV29-1 and J is TRBJ1-1; D gene ambiguous. The CDR3 DNA follows: TGCAGCGTTGAGGCTTTAACCAACAGGAACACTGAAGCTTTCTTT. Protein sequence: CSVEALTNRNTEAFF.